Listed below are T cell receptor beta chains from one sample, sequenced in a study of cytomegalovirus exposure and HLA in healthy donors. Sequencing used immunoSEQ multiplex PCR; TCRdb keeps in-frame clones, though not all of them. The top ten hold 2.8% of the sample, which has more than 150,000 clones, about 86% seen once. The sequenced sample was PBMCs. The receptors come from a young woman in good health and CMV-seropositive. CDR3s include the opening cysteine and the closing phenylalanine or tryptophan. D genes are given only for firm matches. The listing skips clone size in some rows; elsewhere it reads once, few, many or a size class.

clone size: -; J gene: TRBJ1-3; D gene: -; V gene: TRBV6-6; CDR3 protein: CASSPLGGNSGNTIYF; CDR3 DNA: TGTGCCAGCAGCCCTTTGGGGGGGAACTCTGGAAACACCATATATTTT
clone size: once; J gene: TRBJ1-4; D gene: -; V gene: TRBV9; CDR3 protein: CASSGLGRPENEKLFF; CDR3 DNA: TGTGCCAGCAGCGGCCTGGGGCGTCCGGAAAATGAAAAACTGTTTTTT
clone size: -; J gene: TRBJ1-4; D gene: -; V gene: TRBV29-1; CDR3 protein: CSVAGPATNEKLFF; CDR3 DNA: TGCAGCGTTGCAGGCCCCGCAACTAATGAAAAACTGTTTTTT
clone size: few; J gene: TRBJ2-3; D gene: -; V gene: TRBV7-6; CDR3 protein: CASSLGRLVRTDTQYF; CDR3 DNA: TGTGCCAGCAGCTTAGGTCGACTAGTCCGCACAGATACGCAGTATTTT
clone size: once; J gene: TRBJ2-5; D gene: TRBD1; V gene: TRBV2; CDR3 protein: CASSEIIGSPTGGVWYQETQYF; CDR3 DNA: TGTGCCAGCAGTGAAATTATCGGTTCTCCGACAGGGGGCGTCTGGTACCAAGAGACCCAGTACTTC
clone size: -; J gene: TRBJ2-7; D gene: TRBD2; V gene: TRBV5-1; CDR3 protein: CASSPARSGGPHEQYF; CDR3 DNA: TGCGCCAGCAGCCCCGCCCGGAGCGGGGGGCCCCACGAGCAGTACTTC
clone size: -; J gene: TRBJ1-1; D gene: -; V gene: TRBV5-6; CDR3 protein: CASSTQGTEAFF; CDR3 DNA: TGTGCCAGCAGCACTCAGGGGACTGAAGCTTTCTTT
clone size: -; J gene: TRBJ2-6; D gene: -; V gene: TRBV28; CDR3 protein: CASSSLGALSGANVLTF; CDR3 DNA: TGTGCCAGCAGCTCTCTGGGGGCTCTCTCTGGGGCCAACGTCCTGACTTTC
clone size: -; J gene: TRBJ1-2; D gene: TRBD1; V gene: TRBV6-5; CDR3 protein: CATRTGGHYGYTF; CDR3 DNA: TGTGCCACTCGGACAGGGGGCCATTATGGCTACACCTTC
clone size: -; J gene: TRBJ1-4; D gene: -; V gene: TRBV15; CDR3 protein: CATSRPDRPSNEKLFF; CDR3 DNA: TGTGCCACCAGCAGGCCCGACAGGCCGTCTAATGAAAAACTGTTTTTT
clone size: -; J gene: TRBJ1-5; D gene: TRBD1; V gene: TRBV15; CDR3 protein: CATSRGRDSNQPQHF; CDR3 DNA: TGTGCCACCAGCAGAGGTCGGGACAGTAATCAGCCCCAGCATTTT
clone size: few; J gene: TRBJ2-2; D gene: TRBD2; V gene: TRBV2; CDR3 protein: CASRTSGGATGELFF; CDR3 DNA: TGTGCCAGCAGGACTAGCGGGGGGGCCACCGGGGAGCTGTTTTTT
clone size: -; J gene: TRBJ2-3; D gene: TRBD1; V gene: TRBV9; CDR3 protein: CASSVPTGGLTDTQYF; CDR3 DNA: TGTGCCAGCAGCGTTCCGACAGGGGGCCTCACAGATACGCAGTATTTT
clone size: -; J gene: TRBJ2-1; D gene: TRBD2; V gene: TRBV5-4; CDR3 protein: CASTPDGGALKGNEQFF; CDR3 DNA: TGTGCCAGCACCCCTGACGGGGGGGCCTTGAAGGGCAATGAGCAGTTCTTC
clone size: once; J gene: TRBJ2-2; D gene: TRBD1; V gene: TRBV5-6; CDR3 protein: CASSLIGTGTTGELFF; CDR3 DNA: TGTGCCAGCAGCTTGATAGGGACAGGGACCACCGGGGAGCTGTTTTTT
clone size: -; J gene: TRBJ2-1; D gene: TRBD2; V gene: TRBV5-1; CDR3 protein: CASSPGLAGDYNEQFF; CDR3 DNA: TGCGCCAGCAGCCCAGGACTAGCGGGGGATTACAATGAGCAGTTCTTC
clone size: -; J gene: TRBJ1-2; D gene: TRBD1; V gene: TRBV7-8; CDR3 protein: CASSRWGQRKTYGYTF; CDR3 DNA: TGTGCCAGCAGTAGATGGGGACAGCGAAAAACCTATGGCTACACCTTC
clone size: -; J gene: TRBJ2-1; D gene: -; V gene: TRBV5-6; CDR3 protein: CASTLLLISNEQFF; CDR3 DNA: TGTGCCAGCACCCTCCTCCTAATTTCTAATGAGCAGTTCTTC
clone size: -; J gene: TRBJ2-2; D gene: -; V gene: TRBV5-1; CDR3 protein: CASSPAAGELFF; CDR3 DNA: TGCGCCAGCAGCCCCGCGGCCGGGGAGCTGTTTTTT
clone size: -; J gene: TRBJ2-5; D gene: TRBD2; V gene: TRBV5-1; CDR3 protein: CASSLFGGGVETQYF; CDR3 DNA: TGCGCCAGCAGCTTGTTTGGCGGGGGAGTAGAGACCCAGTACTTC
clone size: -; J gene: TRBJ1-5; D gene: TRBD1; V gene: TRBV19; CDR3 protein: CASSSRGRLIQPQHF; CDR3 DNA: TGTGCCAGTAGTAGCAGGGGGAGGCTGATTCAGCCCCAGCATTTT
clone size: once; J gene: TRBJ2-7; D gene: TRBD2; V gene: TRBV7-2; CDR3 protein: CASSAAGTYEQYF; CDR3 DNA: TGTGCCAGCAGCGCAGCGGGGACCTACGAGCAGTACTTC
clone size: -; J gene: TRBJ1-1; D gene: -; V gene: TRBV7-2; CDR3 protein: CASSSSPILTEAFF; CDR3 DNA: TGTGCCAGCAGCTCTTCCCCGATCCTAACTGAAGCTTTCTTT
clone size: -; J gene: TRBJ1-1; D gene: -; V gene: TRBV6-5; CDR3 protein: CASSYGGGGTEAFF; CDR3 DNA: TGTGCCAGCAGTTACGGGGGGGGAGGAACTGAAGCTTTCTTT
clone size: -; J gene: TRBJ1-6; D gene: TRBD1; V gene: TRBV5-6; CDR3 protein: CASSLGTGQGNSPLHF; CDR3 DNA: TGTGCCAGCAGCTTGGGGACAGGACAGGGGAATTCACCCCTCCACTTT
clone size: -; J gene: TRBJ1-3; D gene: -; V gene: TRBV9; CDR3 protein: CASRRGISGNTIYF; CDR3 DNA: TGTGCCAGCAGAAGAGGCATCTCTGGAAACACCATATATTTT
clone size: -; J gene: TRBJ2-5; D gene: TRBD2; V gene: TRBV5-6; CDR3 protein: CASSFGGGYSVETQYF; CDR3 DNA: TGTGCCAGCAGCTTCGGCGGGGGTTATAGCGTTGAGACCCAGTACTTC
clone size: -; J gene: TRBJ2-1; D gene: -; V gene: TRBV19; CDR3 protein: CASRGVGIYNEQFF; CDR3 DNA: TGTGCCAGTAGAGGGGTTGGAATATACAATGAGCAGTTCTTC
clone size: -; J gene: TRBJ2-1; D gene: TRBD2; V gene: TRBV10-2; CDR3 protein: CASKSGGVTYYNEQFF; CDR3 DNA: TGCGCCAGCAAAAGCGGGGGGGTAACTTACTACAATGAGCAGTTCTTC
clone size: -; J gene: TRBJ2-3; D gene: TRBD1; V gene: TRBV9; CDR3 protein: CASSAWTGSTDTQYF; CDR3 DNA: TGTGCCAGCAGCGCCTGGACAGGCTCCACAGATACGCAGTATTTT
clone size: -; J gene: TRBJ1-4; D gene: TRBD1; V gene: TRBV7-9; CDR3 protein: CASSHGQGAINEKLFF; CDR3 DNA: TGTGCCAGCAGCCACGGACAGGGAGCGATTAATGAAAAACTGTTTTTT
clone size: -; J gene: TRBJ1-2; D gene: -; V gene: TRBV7-2; CDR3 protein: CASSLGTRGYTF; CDR3 DNA: TGTGCCAGCAGCTTAGGTACGAGGGGCTACACCTTC
clone size: -; J gene: TRBJ1-1; D gene: -; V gene: TRBV27; CDR3 protein: CASSLVAGYTEAFF; CDR3 DNA: TGTGCCAGCAGTTTAGTGGCGGGTTACACTGAAGCTTTCTTT
clone size: -; J gene: TRBJ1-6; D gene: TRBD1; V gene: TRBV6-5; CDR3 protein: CASRTGGHNSPLHF; CDR3 DNA: TGTGCCAGCAGGACAGGGGGTCATAATTCACCCCTCCACTTT
clone size: -; J gene: TRBJ2-4; D gene: -; V gene: TRBV5-4; CDR3 protein: CASSPDRTLAKNIQYF; CDR3 DNA: TGTGCCAGCAGCCCCGACAGGACCCTAGCCAAAAACATTCAGTACTTC
clone size: -; J gene: TRBJ1-1; D gene: -; V gene: TRBV2; CDR3 protein: CARSILNTEAFF; CDR3 DNA: TGTGCCAGGTCAATCCTAAACACTGAAGCTTTCTTT
clone size: once; J gene: TRBJ2-7; D gene: TRBD2; V gene: TRBV18; CDR3 protein: CASSPQRGAYEQYF; CDR3 DNA: TGTGCCAGCTCACCCCAGCGGGGGGCCTACGAGCAGTACTTC
clone size: -; J gene: TRBJ2-4; D gene: TRBD1; V gene: TRBV6-1; CDR3 protein: CASSDGQGNIQYF; CDR3 DNA: TGTGCCAGCAGTGACGGACAGGGAAACATTCAGTACTTC
clone size: -; J gene: TRBJ2-7; D gene: -; V gene: TRBV4-1; CDR3 protein: CASSQGTGRTRGYEQYF; CDR3 DNA: TGCGCCAGCAGCCAAGGGACAGGGAGGACTAGGGGCTACGAGCAGTACTTC
clone size: -; J gene: TRBJ2-2; D gene: TRBD2; V gene: TRBV7-7; CDR3 protein: CASSSRGGGTGELFF; CDR3 DNA: TGTGCCAGCAGCTCCCGGGGGGGCGGCACCGGGGAGCTGTTTTTT
clone size: -; J gene: TRBJ1-1; D gene: -; V gene: TRBV6-1; CDR3 protein: CASQWWQSDAFF; CDR3 DNA: TGTGCCAGCCAATGGTGGCAGTCCGATGCTTTCTTT
clone size: -; J gene: TRBJ1-3; D gene: -; V gene: TRBV11-2; CDR3 protein: CASSPGVVGNTIYF; CDR3 DNA: TGTGCCAGCAGCCCGGGGGTTGTGGGAAACACCATATATTTT
clone size: -; J gene: TRBJ1-3; D gene: TRBD1; V gene: TRBV5-1; CDR3 protein: CASSLGDRRGISGNTIYF; CDR3 DNA: TGCGCCAGCAGCTTGGGGGACAGGAGGGGAATCTCTGGAAACACCATATATTTT
clone size: -; J gene: TRBJ2-3; D gene: TRBD2; V gene: TRBV2; CDR3 protein: CASTLVAGSTDTQYF; CDR3 DNA: TGTGCCAGCACCCTTGTAGCGGGGAGCACAGATACGCAGTATTTT
clone size: -; J gene: TRBJ2-2; D gene: -; V gene: TRBV27; CDR3 protein: CASTRSPLSGELFF; CDR3 DNA: TGTGCCAGCACCAGGTCACCTCTGTCCGGGGAGCTGTTTTTT
clone size: -; J gene: TRBJ1-1; D gene: TRBD1; V gene: TRBV6-6; CDR3 protein: CASRWTGGGFTEAFF; CDR3 DNA: TGTGCCAGCAGATGGACAGGGGGGGGTTTTACTGAAGCTTTCTTT
clone size: -; J gene: TRBJ2-5; D gene: -; V gene: TRBV10-3; CDR3 protein: CAIRPGMRETQYF; CDR3 DNA: TGTGCCATCAGACCCGGTATGCGAGAGACCCAGTACTTC
clone size: few; J gene: TRBJ1-1; D gene: -; V gene: TRBV5-1; CDR3 protein: CASRIVARDTEAFF; CDR3 DNA: TGCGCCAGCAGGATCGTGGCTCGGGACACTGAAGCTTTCTTT
clone size: -; J gene: TRBJ2-3; D gene: -; V gene: TRBV6-4; CDR3 protein: CASGAGGADTQYF; CDR3 DNA: TGTGCCAGCGGGGCAGGTGGTGCAGATACGCAGTATTTT
clone size: once; J gene: TRBJ1-1; D gene: -; V gene: TRBV10-1; CDR3 protein: CASGDKLSEAFF; CDR3 DNA: TGCGCCAGCGGTGACAAGTTGAGTGAGGCTTTCTTT
clone size: few; J gene: TRBJ1-2; D gene: -; V gene: TRBV6-1; CDR3 protein: CASSEAANYGYTF; CDR3 DNA: TGTGCCAGCAGTGAGGCAGCTAACTATGGCTACACCTTC